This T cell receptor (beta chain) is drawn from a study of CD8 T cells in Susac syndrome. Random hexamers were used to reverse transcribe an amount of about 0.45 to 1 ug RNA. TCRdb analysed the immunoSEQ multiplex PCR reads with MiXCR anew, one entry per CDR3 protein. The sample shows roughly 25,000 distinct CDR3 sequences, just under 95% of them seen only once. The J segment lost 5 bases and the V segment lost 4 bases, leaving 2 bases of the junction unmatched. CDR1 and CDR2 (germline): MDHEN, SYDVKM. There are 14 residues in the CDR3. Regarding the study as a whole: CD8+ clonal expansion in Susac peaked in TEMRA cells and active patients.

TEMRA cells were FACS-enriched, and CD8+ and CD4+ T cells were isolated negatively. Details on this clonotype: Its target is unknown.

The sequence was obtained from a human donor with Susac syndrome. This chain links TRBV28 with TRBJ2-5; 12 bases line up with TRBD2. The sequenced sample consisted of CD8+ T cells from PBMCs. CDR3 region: CASSWTSGAETQYF. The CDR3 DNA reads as TGTGCCAGCAGTTGGACTAGCGGGGCGGAGACCCAGTACTTC.